This paragraph covers one T cell receptor beta chain sequence. Its target is not known. Trimming cost V 1 base and J 0 bases, with 6 bases left between them. The CDR3 has 15 residues. Germline CDR1 reads MNHEY; CDR2 reads SMNVEV (reference sequence). The assay was immunoSEQ multiplex PCR, and TCRdb's table has in-frame clones only and misses some. The sample lists approximately 70,000 clones; 80% to 90% were seen once. The data originate from a study of a mutant IDH1 vaccine in newly diagnosed glioma. As for the study in general: Beforehand, treatment had been radiotherapy, temozolomide, or both; the majority received both. Overall study findings and caveats: Vaccine-induced immune responses occurred in 90% to 95% of patients. Any relationship between pseudoprogression and changes in top peripheral T cell clonotypes seemed absent.

As to time point: baseline, week 1 (first vaccination visit). Treatment of the sample: pre-vaccination baseline after standard-of-care therapy. The sample in question was PBMCs, obtained from a glioma patient treated with radiotherapy, temozolomide or both. This TCR derives from a man aged 25 to 40 with glioma. The chain employs TRBV27 and TRBJ2-2; D is unclear. CDR3 in DNA: TGTGCCAGCAGTTTATTCACACCGAACACCGGGGAGCTGTTTTTT. This gives the protein CASSLFTPNTGELFF.